These 2 T cell receptor beta chains came from one sample sequenced in a study of blood T cell repertoires in COVID-19. Produced via immunoSEQ multiplex PCR; TCRdb's table is partial and in-frame only. The sample contains 250,000 to 300,000 clones, 88% of which appear only once. The sample was peripheral blood. All receptors come from a woman aged 30 to 39 with acute or convalescent COVID-19.

The chain uses TRBV27 and TRBJ2-3, with 12 bases matching TRBD2. V was pared by 2 bases and J by 3 bases, with 6 bases of the junction left unmatched. Germline V gene sequence: CDR1 MNHEY, CDR2 SMNVEV (reference sequence). CDR3 size: 17 residues. In nucleotides, the CDR3 is TGTGCCAGCAGTTTACCTAGCGGGAGGGCCGGTACAGATACGCAGTATTTT. Amino acids: CASSLPSGRAGTDTQYF.

This clone was seen more than once but under ten times. The V and J genes are TRBV6-1 and TRBJ2-1; 8 nucleotides agree with TRBD2. The germline V gene encodes CDR1 MNHNS and CDR2 SASEGT. The CDR3 extends over 12 amino acids. J was trimmed by 8 bases and V by 8 bases; bases with no gene match: 5. The CDR3 bases are TGTGCCAGCCAGCGGGAGTCGTATGAGCAGTTCTTC. Translated, it gives CASQRESYEQFF.